This note documents a single T cell receptor beta chain sequence. The target antigen is unknown. Germline V gene sequence: CDR1 SGHVS, CDR2 FQNEAQ. V shed 3 bases and J 5 bases; nucleotides not matched to a gene: 7. The CDR3 is made up of 15 amino acids. Treatment denoted: approximately nine-day PBMC culture with coronavirus spike peptide pools or control peptides (ViraFEST assay). The sample originates from a study of vaccination and CD4 T cells after COVID-19. Study context: Two mRNA vaccine doses were given, either BNT162b2 or mRNA-1273. Overlapping spike peptides of SARS-CoV-2, HCoV-NL63, HCoV-OC43 and HCoV-229E were used, and cells were stimulated with them.

The Oncomine TCR Beta short-read assay was applied to DNA of cultured CD4+ T cells. MiXCR, run by TCRdb on the PCR reads, gives a single entry per CDR3 protein. The sample records over 14,000 distinct CDR3 sequences, just under 30% being singletons. The rearrangement joins TRBV7-8 to TRBJ2-3, with 8 bases that match TRBD2. The clonotype comes from a human donor who received a COVID-19 vaccine. This material consisted of CD4+ T cells from blood, cultured in vitro, taken before SARS-CoV-2 vaccination. Here the CDR3 reads CASSLKRGFQDTQYF. CDR3 coding DNA: TGTGCCAGCAGCTTGAAGCGGGGGTTCCAAGATACGCAGTATTTT.